Sequencing of this TCR beta chain was carried out in a study of blood T cell repertoires in COVID-19. Whole-study context: Acute and convalescent COVID-19 samples came from the United States, Italy and Spain.

Assignment of participants to cohorts was predicated upon participant-reported clinical history. How the authors handled the data: Amplification with reference gene primers provided the estimates of nucleated cell counts. This table comes from immunoSEQ multiplex PCR, and its TCRdb copy is limited to in-frame clones, with some not included. V, J and clone size are taken as reported in that table, and D and trimming were inferred from the DNA itself. The sample shows 210,000 or so clones, around 80% of them seen only once. Material: PBMCs or T cells enriched from blood (not recorded which). The sequence was obtained from a middle-aged woman with acute COVID-19.

The CDR3 DNA follows: TGCAGCGTTGAAGCTCCGGGACTCGGCTACACCTTC. It specifies CSVEAPGLGYTF. The chain links TRBV29-1 to TRBJ1-2, with D tentatively TRBD1 (5 bases). Germline CDR1 is SQVTM and CDR2 is ANQGSEA. V was cut by 1 base and J by 8 bases, with 11 bases left in between. This CDR3 region has 12 residues. Using reference TRBV29-1 and TRBJ1-2 for the parts outside the CDR3, the full variable domain is SAVISQKPSRDICQRGTSLTIQCQVDSQVTMMFWYRQQPGQSLTLIATANQGSEATYESGFVIDKFPISRPNLTFSTLTVSNMSPEDSSIYLCSVEAPGLGYTFGSGTRLTVV.